The clone carrying this T cell receptor (beta chain) was observed many times. The entry originates in a study of low-dose radiotherapy and immunotherapy resistance in tumors. The CDR3 spans 15 residues. Germline CDR1 is SEHNR and CDR2 is FQNEAQ (reference sequence). Trimming took 4 bases from V and 0 from J, leaving 12 bases between them. Time point meaning: before trial treatment. Gene-specific TRAV and TRBV primers were used for first-strand cDNA, covering alpha and beta chains. Amplification, which lasted roughly 20 PCR cycles, used a constant-region primer and V-primer adapter to amplify TCRs. In TCRdb, the reads were re-called with MiXCR into one record per CDR3 protein. The sample lists approximately 84,000 distinct CDR3 sequences, over 15% occurring once.

This sample comprised PBMCs, obtained before treatment. The rearrangement uses TRBV7-9 and TRBJ1-2, with D possibly being TRBD1 (6 bases). The TCR was taken from a male donor with prostate cancer. CDR3 in DNA: TGTGCCAGCAGCTCAGGACAGCTCCCTAACTATGGCTACACCTTC. This sequence encodes CASSSGQLPNYGYTF.